The 21 T cell receptor beta chains in this list originate from one sample, sequenced in a study of T cell responses to AZD1222 COVID-19 vaccine. Clones were sequenced by immunoSEQ multiplex PCR, and TCRdb holds only the in-frame ones, with some missing. Here the sample spans roughly 70,000 clones, roughly 80% being singletons. The specimen was peripheral blood, collected 28 days after the second AZD1222 dose. These receptors were obtained from an adult who received the AZD1222 COVID-19 vaccine.

The chain has TRBV10-2 and TRBJ1-1; TRBD1 aligns across 12 bases. This CDR3 is built from 15 residues. CDR1 and CDR2 (germline): WSHSY, SAAADI. The V and J ends lost 8 bases and 1 base, in that order; junction bases with no gene match: 5. CDR3 nucleotide sequence: TGCGCCAGCGGGGACAGGGGGCGGAAGAACACTGAAGCTTTCTTT. It translates to CASGDRGRKNTEAFF.

The chain uses TRBV19 and TRBJ1-5, with 7 bases identical to TRBD1. There are 12 residues in the CDR3. CDR1 LNHDA and CDR2 SQIVND come from the germline V gene (reference sequence). The DNA of the CDR3 is TGTGGCTGCAGGGGGAACAATCAGCCCCAGCATTTT. This translates into CGCRGNNQPQHF.

CDR3 amino acids: CASSEQGKQYF. The CDR3 region has the DNA TGCGCCAGCAGTGAACAGGGGAAGCAGTACTTC. V gene TRBV10-1 combines with J gene TRBJ2-7; 7 nucleotides align to TRBD1. V shed 3 bases, J shed 8 bases, and the junction held 1 base outside the gene matches. There are 11 residues in the CDR3. Germline V gene sequence: CDR1 WNHNN, CDR2 SYGVQD (reference sequence).

This sequence joins TRBV12-3 or TRBV12-4 and TRBJ1-1; a possible D gene is TRBD1 (6 bases). V was cut by 3 bases and J by 5 bases, with 10 bases left in between. This CDR3 contains 13 residues. CDR3 protein: CASSLGGHTEAFF. The CDR3 nucleotides are TGTGCCAGCAGTTTGGGGGGGCATACTGAAGCTTTCTTT.

A single count supports this clone. This rearrangement joins TRBV4-3 to TRBJ1-2; D is undetermined. From germline, CDR1 is LGHNA and CDR2 YSLEER. Trimming took off 0 bases at V and 4 bases at J, with 12 bases between the two ends. The CDR3 loop spans 15 amino acids. The CDR3 reads CASSQESRRFYGYTF. The CDR3 DNA reads as TGCGCCAGCAGCCAAGAGTCCCGGCGCTTCTATGGCTACACCTTC.

This sequence joins TRBV4-1 and TRBJ2-3; possible D gene TRBD2, 5 bases. The germline V gene has CDR1 MGHRA and CDR2 YSYEKL. CDR3 length equals 14 residues. Trimming stripped 8 bases from V and 0 bases from J, with 12 bases between. The CDR3 protein is CASSSRMSTDTQYF. CDR3 DNA sequence: TGCGCCAGCTCTAGCCGCATGAGCACAGATACGCAGTATTTT.

This sequence joins TRBV5-1 and TRBJ1-5, with 9 bases matching TRBD1. The CDR3 has 15 residues. Germline lookup yields CDR1 SGHRS and CDR2 YFSETQ. With V trimmed by 4 bases and J by 4 bases, 6 bases remained unmatched. In DNA, the CDR3 is TGCGCCAGCAGCCCGGGACAGGGAGTGAATCAGCCCCAGCATTTT. It specifies CASSPGQGVNQPQHF.

The chain carries TRBV6-6 and TRBJ2-1; TRBD2 matches at 8 bases. The CDR3 covers 15 residues. V gave up 6 bases and J gave up 6 bases; unmatched junction bases: 10. Germline CDR1 MNHNY, CDR2 SVGAGI (reference sequence). In DNA, the CDR3 is TGTGCCAGCAGCCCTAGCGGGCCGGGGACCAATGAGCAGTTCTTC. Amino acids: CASSPSGPGTNEQFF.

The J gene is TRBJ2-7, the V gene TRBV28, with 7 nucleotides matching TRBD1. The length of the CDR3 is 15 residues. Germline assignment: CDR1 MDHEN and CDR2 SYDVKM. V shed 7 bases and J 3 bases; nucleotides not matched to a gene: 12. The CDR3 loop reads CASTEGGSLLYEQYF. In nucleotides, the CDR3 is TGTGCCAGCACCGAAGGGGGCAGTTTGCTCTACGAGCAGTACTTC.

Remarks on this clone: The junction departs from the called germline gene at one end, perhaps through a read error. This sequence joins TRBV28 and TRBJ2-7; D gene uncertain. Per the germline V gene, CDR1 is MDHEN and CDR2 is SYDVKM. CDR3 length: 11 amino acids. The CDR3 DNA reads TGCGCGGTTAATGGGGTCTACGAGCAGTACTTC. Its translation is CAVNGVYEQYF.

About this clone itself: The germline gene is not matched at one end of the junction; a read error may be the cause. This sequence joins TRBV4-1 and TRBJ2-2, with 9 bases that match TRBD1. This CDR3 has 18 residues. The germline gives CDR1 MGHRA, CDR2 YSYEKL. CDR3 nucleotides: TGCGCCCGCAGCCAACGCCGCCGGGACAGGGCGAACACCGGGGAGCTGTTTTTT. It is translated as CARSQRRRDRANTGELFF.

The genes are TRBV18 and TRBJ1-1, with D hard to call. The CDR3 sequence is 14 residues long. Germline CDR1 KGHSH, CDR2 LQKENI. V was trimmed by 5 bases and J by 0 bases, leaving 10 bases between them. CDR3 nucleotide sequence: TGTGCCAGCTCAGAACAGAACCTGAACACTGAAGCTTTCTTT. Translation gives CASSEQNLNTEAFF.

This sequence joins TRBV3-1 (or the pseudogene TRBV3-2) and TRBJ1-5, with D perhaps matching TRBD1 (5 bases). CDR3 length: 12 amino acids. Germline V gene data show CDR1 as LGHDT and CDR2 as YNNKEL (reference sequence). Trimming shortened V by 3 bases and J by 7 bases, and 7 bases separated the two germline ends. In DNA form, the CDR3 reads TGTGCCAGCAGCCAGGGGGTCCAGCCCCAGCATTTT. This encodes CASSQGVQPQHF.

The chain has TRBV7-2 and TRBJ1-1, with a tentative D call TRBD1 (5 bases). Germline CDR1 and CDR2: SGHTA and FQGNSA. CDR3 length equals 14 residues. Trimming stripped 6 bases from V and 1 base from J, with 12 bases between. The CDR3 protein is CASRSGPRNTEAFF. The CDR3 DNA reads as TGTGCCAGCAGATCGGGACCCCGGAACACTGAAGCTTTCTTT. Supplemented by reference TRBV7-2 and TRBJ1-1, the full variable domain reads GAGVSQSPSNKVTEKGKDVELRCDPISGHTALYWYRQSLGQGLEFLIYFQGNSAPDKSGLPSDRFSAERTGGSVSTLTIQRTQQEDSAVYLCASRSGPRNTEAFFGQGTRLTVV.

The V and J genes are TRBV5-1 and TRBJ2-1, with unresolved D. The ends were cut back, 2 bases at V and 3 bases at J, with 9 bases in the middle. Per germline, CDR1 SGHRS and CDR2 YFSETQ. CDR3 size: 14 residues. The CDR3 spells CASSFSSSYNEQFF. For the CDR3, the DNA is TGCGCCAGCAGCTTTAGTTCTAGCTACAATGAGCAGTTCTTC.

In nucleotides, the CDR3 is TGTGCCAGCTCACCCCGGGACAGGGAAGCTTTCTTT. Translation gives CASSPRDREAFF. The chain carries TRBV18 and TRBJ1-1, with 8 bases that match TRBD1. The CDR3 extends over 12 amino acids. CDR1 and CDR2 from the germline V gene are KGHSH and LQKENI. Trimming at V came to 3 bases and at J to 8 bases, leaving 2 bases not matched to a gene.

This chain joins TRBV9 and TRBJ2-3; 16 nucleotides line up with TRBD2. Germline CDR1 and CDR2: SGDLS and YYNGEE. V shed 2 bases and J 0 bases; nucleotides not matched to a gene: 3. This CDR3 has 18 amino acids. CDR3 coding DNA: TGTGCCAGCAGCGTGGGACTAGCGGGGGGGACTAGCACAGATACGCAGTATTTT. Its translation: CASSVGLAGGTSTDTQYF.

On this clone itself: One junction end does not reproduce the germline sequence, and a read error may be involved. The sample has other DNA sequences that encode this CDR3 too. The chain employs TRBV25-1 and TRBJ1-2; perhaps TRBD1 as D (5 bases). This CDR3 has 13 residues. The V gene's germline CDR1 is MGHDK and CDR2 SYGVNS. DNA of the CDR3: TGCGCCAGCAGTTACGCCGGGACCTATGGCTACACCTTC. It codes for CASSYAGTYGYTF.

This sequence joins TRBV25-1 and TRBJ2-7; weak D call: TRBD2 (7 bases). V was trimmed by 5 bases and J by 2 bases, leaving 25 bases between them. CDR3 size: 18 residues. Germline V lookup: CDR1 MGHDK, CDR2 SYGVNS. The CDR3 is CASSPPPMRGGGPYEQYF. The CDR3 bases are TGTGCCAGCAGTCCCCCCCCTATGCGTGGGGGGGGGCCCTACGAGCAGTACTTC.

J is TRBJ1-2 and V is TRBV5-6; TRBD1 is a possible D gene (5 bases). V was pared by 1 base and J by 4 bases, with 17 bases between. CDR3 length equals 16 residues. The V gene's germline CDR1 is SGHDT and CDR2 YYEEEE. For the CDR3, the DNA is TGTGCCAGCAGCTTGATGACAGTCACAGCGGTCTATGGCTACACCTTC. The encoded protein is CASSLMTVTAVYGYTF.

V and J are TRBV20-1 and TRBJ2-3; D unclear. CDR1 is DFQATT, CDR2 SNEGSKA, per germline (reference sequence). The CDR3 totals 11 residues. The ends were cut back, 5 bases at V and 5 bases at J, with 8 bases in the middle. The CDR3 DNA reads TGCAGTGCTCCCAGTGGAGATACGCAGTATTTT. Its translation is CSAPSGDTQYF.